Listed here are 29 T cell receptor beta chains from one sample, sequenced in a study of PD-1 blockade in classical Hodgkin lymphoma. Brentuximab vedotin exposure varied, and every patient relapsed after autologous stem cell transplantation. Some clones are missing from TCRdb's copy, which holds only in-frame ones; the method was immunoSEQ multiplex PCR. Among about 21,000 clones, approximately 69% were seen once, and the ten largest hold about a fifth. Sequencing used peripheral blood mononuclear cells (PBMCs), obtained at baseline. The receptor set was obtained from a human donor with classical Hodgkin lymphoma.

This chain links TRBV10-3 with TRBJ1-1; 12 positions match TRBD1. The CDR3 is 17 residues long. Germline loops: CDR1 ENHRY, CDR2 SYGVKD. The V and J ends lost 5 bases and 6 bases, in that order; junction bases with no gene match: 13. The DNA of the CDR3 is TGTGCCATCAGTAGAACCGGGACAGGGGGCCGGACCGCTGAAGCTTTCTTT. As protein: CAISRTGTGGRTAEAFF.

J is TRBJ2-1 and V is TRBV4-2, with TRBD1 matching 9 bases. V lost 3 bases and J lost 4; bases outside the gene matches: 7. This CDR3 contains 16 residues. From germline, CDR1 is LGHNA and CDR2 YNFKEQ. The CDR3 loop is CASSQVRTGAYNEQFF. In DNA, the CDR3 is TGTGCCAGCAGCCAGGTAAGGACAGGGGCGTACAATGAGCAGTTCTTC.

The V gene is TRBV19, the J gene TRBJ1-2, with 9 bases aligning to TRBD1. This CDR3 is built from 13 residues. CDR1 and CDR2 (germline): LNHDA, SQIVND (reference sequence). V lost 8 bases, J lost 4 bases, and 5 bases stayed unmatched. The CDR3 nucleotides read TGTGCCAGTGGTGGGACAGGGTCCTATGGCTACACCTTC. It encodes CASGGTGSYGYTF. Filled out from reference TRBV19 and TRBJ1-2, the complete variable domain reads DGGITQSPKYLFRKEGQNVTLSCEQNLNHDAMYWYRQDPGQGLRLIYYSQIVNDFQKGDIAEGYSVSREKKESFPLTVTSAQKNPTAFYLCASGGTGSYGYTFGSGTRLTVV.

This clone appeared once. The gene calls are TRBV19 and TRBJ2-2, with TRBD1 identical over 8 bases. The CDR3 contains 13 residues. J gave up 7 bases and V 7 bases, and 5 bases lay outside the gene matches. The germline gives CDR1 LNHDA, CDR2 SQIVND (reference sequence). CDR3 sequence: CASMRTGIGELFF. For the CDR3, the DNA is TGTGCCAGTATGAGGACAGGGATCGGGGAGCTGTTTTTT.

This clone has more than one count but fewer than ten. J is TRBJ2-1 and V is TRBV25-1, with TRBD2 matching over 7 bases. Germline lookup yields CDR1 MGHDK and CDR2 SYGVNS. Trimming cost V 4 bases and J 0 bases; bases outside gene matches: 12. The CDR3 runs 18 residues. DNA of the CDR3: TGTGCCAGCAGTGGAAGAGGCATTAGCGGGCACTCCTACAATGAGCAGTTCTTC. Translated, it gives CASSGRGISGHSYNEQFF.

The chain uses TRBV5-5 and TRBJ1-2; 10 bases line up with TRBD1. The V segment lost 5 bases and the J segment 13 bases; nucleotides outside the gene matches: 14. The CDR3 contains 14 residues. Germline loops: CDR1 SGHKS, CDR2 YYEKEE (reference sequence). CDR3 residues: CASRYTGTGVSSTF. The CDR3 DNA reads TGTGCCAGCAGATATACCGGGACAGGGGTATCAAGCACCTTC. Together with reference TRBV5-5 and TRBJ1-2, the CDR3 gives the full variable domain: DAGVTQSPTHLIKTRGQQVTLRCSPISGHKSVSWYQQVLGQGPQFIFQYYEKEERGRGNFPDRFSARQFPNYSSELNVNALLLGDSALYLCASRYTGTGVSSTFGSGTRLTVV.

This clone was recorded a few times. This sequence joins TRBV16 and TRBJ1-1; perhaps TRBD1 as D (5 bases). CDR1 and CDR2 (germline): KGHSY, FQNENV. This CDR3 comprises 13 residues. V shed 4 bases and J shed 1 base, with 7 bases lying between them. The CDR3 coding sequence is TGTGCCAGCAGCCCTACAGGGAACACTGAAGCTTTCTTT. Protein: CASSPTGNTEAFF.

This clone is termed medium-sized. Other DNA sequences in the sample encode the same CDR3. The chain links TRBV19 to TRBJ2-7, with D possibly being TRBD1 (7 bases). CDR1 LNHDA and CDR2 SQIVND come from the germline V gene (reference sequence). The germline V and J ends were trimmed by 8 bases and 3 bases, with 14 bases remaining between them. This CDR3 is 13 amino acids long. CDR3 DNA: TGTGCCAGTTCCGGGACAGCGGGCTACGAGCAGTACTTC. Translation gives CASSGTAGYEQYF.

This rearrangement joins TRBV18 to TRBJ2-5; D is tentatively TRBD1 or TRBD2 (5 bases each). Between the trimmed V and J ends, which lost 4 bases and 2 bases, there was a span of 14 bases. Germline V gene data show CDR1 as KGHSH and CDR2 as LQKENI. This CDR3 has 15 amino acids. CDR3 in amino acids: CASSLNGGIQETQYF. For the CDR3, the DNA is TGTGCCAGCTCACTCAATGGGGGAATTCAAGAGACCCAGTACTTC. The full variable domain, with the rest looked up from reference TRBV18 and TRBJ2-5, is NAGVMQNPRHLVRRRGQEARLRCSPMKGHSHVYWYRQLPEEGLKFMVYLQKENIIDESGMPKERFSAEFPKEGPSILRIQQVVRGDSAAYFCASSLNGGIQETQYFGPGTRLLVL.

This chain joins TRBV29-1 and TRBJ1-3; D is uncertain. This CDR3 has 13 amino acids. CDR1 SQVTM and CDR2 ANQGSEA come from the germline V gene. Between the trimmed V and J ends, which lost 8 bases and 8 bases, there was a span of 19 bases. CDR3 DNA: TGCAGCTCTACCGAGGGAGGCGGGGACACCATATATTTT. Translation: CSSTEGGGDTIYF.

This clone was found a few times. This rearrangement joins TRBV6-1 to TRBJ2-5; the D gene is possibly TRBD2 (5 bases). V was trimmed by 5 bases and J by 5 bases, leaving 18 bases between them. CDR3 length equals 15 residues. Looked up from germline, CDR1 is MNHNS and CDR2 is SASEGT. Written as DNA, the CDR3 is TGTGCCAGCAGTACGTCAGGCTCCCGCGGGGAGACCCAGTACTTC. Translation gives CASSTSGSRGETQYF.

The V gene is TRBV19, the J gene TRBJ1-1; TRBD1 might be the D (5 bases). Trimming removed 5 bases from V and 0 bases from J, with 22 bases in between. Germline lookup yields CDR1 LNHDA and CDR2 SQIVND (reference sequence). The CDR3 runs to 18 residues. This CDR3 is CASSLVPGPTSMNTEAFF. DNA of the CDR3: TGTGCCAGTAGTTTAGTACCGGGACCAACTAGCATGAACACTGAAGCTTTCTTT.

This clone is medium-sized (0.01 to 0.1%). J is TRBJ2-7 and V is TRBV28, with D possibly being TRBD2 (6 bases). In germline, CDR1 is MDHEN, CDR2 SYDVKM. V was cut by 6 bases and J by 4 bases, with 13 bases left in between. CDR3 length: 13 residues. The CDR3 is CASSLGRKYEQYF. For the CDR3, the DNA is TGTGCCAGCAGCTTGGGGAGGAAATACGAGCAGTACTTC.

V usage is TRBV10-3 and J usage is TRBJ2-7; the D is unclear. The CDR3 sequence is 13 residues long. V lost 0 bases and J lost 1, with 4 bases in between. Germline-derived CDR1 and CDR2 are ENHRY and SYGVKD. The CDR3 loop reads CAISESGSYEQYF. The CDR3 nucleotides are TGTGCCATCAGTGAGTCAGGATCCTACGAGCAGTACTTC.

The gene calls are TRBV29-1 and TRBJ2-2, with a weak D call TRBD1 (5 bases). Per the germline V gene, CDR1 is SQVTM and CDR2 is ANQGSEA. V was cut by 2 bases and J by 6 bases, with 13 bases left in between. This CDR3 has 14 residues. The CDR3 loop reads CSVEPDTFSGELFF. DNA for the CDR3: TGCAGCGTTGAACCGGACACATTTTCCGGGGAGCTGTTTTTT.

The rearrangement links TRBV7-2 to TRBJ2-2, with D possibly TRBD2 on 7 matching bases. Germline V gene data show CDR1 as SGHTA and CDR2 as FQGNSA. The V end was cut by 5 bases, the J end by 4 bases, with 14 bases between. This CDR3 has 15 residues. Here the CDR3 DNA reads TGTGCCAGCAGCCAAGGGGGGGGATCCACCGGGGAGCTGTTTTTT. It specifies CASSQGGGSTGELFF.

The rearrangement links TRBV6-6 to TRBJ2-5; tentatively, D is TRBD2 (6 bases). Trimming cost V 2 bases and J 4 bases, with 8 bases left between them. The CDR3 loop spans 13 amino acids. Per germline, CDR1 MNHNY and CDR2 SVGAGI (reference sequence). CDR3 sequence reads: CASSYGGIETQYF. CDR3 in DNA: TGTGCCAGCAGTTACGGAGGGATAGAGACCCAGTACTTC.

The chain links TRBV4-1 to TRBJ1-5; D remains unclear. The V gene lost 0 bases and the J gene lost 0 bases, with 9 bases spanning the gap. Germline CDR1 MGHRA, CDR2 YSYEKL. There are 16 residues in the CDR3. CDR3 DNA sequence: TGCGCCAGCAGCCAAGAAAAGTACGATAGCAATCAGCCCCAGCATTTT. Translated, it gives CASSQEKYDSNQPQHF.

This clone has just one count. The chain couples TRBV30 to TRBJ1-2; a weak D match, TRBD1 (6 bases). The CDR3 has 15 residues. V lost 4 bases to trimming and J lost 1 base, with 16 bases between them. In germline, CDR1 is GTSNPN, CDR2 SVGIG (reference sequence). DNA for the CDR3: TGTGCCTGGAACCCGCCTAGGGGGAATAACTATGGCTACACCTTC. Translated, it gives CAWNPPRGNNYGYTF.

The chain recombines TRBV6-1 with TRBJ2-3; 10 nucleotides align to TRBD2. The length of the CDR3 is 15 residues. Trimming cost V 6 bases and J 2 bases; bases outside gene matches: 5. The germline gives CDR1 MNHNS, CDR2 SASEGT. CDR3 protein: CASSRLAGDTDTQYF. The CDR3 nucleotides are TGTGCCAGCAGCCGTCTAGCGGGGGACACAGATACGCAGTATTTT.

This clone has a handful of counts. This chain connects TRBV5-4 to TRBJ2-6; tentative D call: TRBD1 (5 bases). The CDR3 is 16 amino acids. V was trimmed by 4 bases and J by 2 bases, leaving 13 bases between them. Germline CDR1 and CDR2: SGHNT and YYREEE (reference sequence). The DNA of the CDR3 is TGTGCCAGCAGCGTAGACAGTTCCCCTGGGGCCAACGTCCTGACTTTC. Translating gives CASSVDSSPGANVLTF.

The chain recombines TRBV7-2 with TRBJ1-1; D gene uncertain. The CDR3 is 15 residues long. The V gene's germline CDR1 is SGHTA and CDR2 FQGNSA. Trimming left V 5 bases short and J 4 bases short, with 17 bases between. CDR3 region: CASSSMGQAGTEAFF. The CDR3 DNA reads TGTGCCAGCAGCAGTATGGGCCAGGCGGGCACTGAAGCTTTCTTT.

This rearrangement joins TRBV19 to TRBJ2-2; tentatively, D is TRBD1 (6 bases). With 4 bases removed from V and 7 bases from J, the gap between germline ends came to 19 bases. Germline CDR1 LNHDA, CDR2 SQIVND (reference sequence). There are 16 residues in the CDR3. CDR3 sequence reads: CASSRLVGANGGELFF. CDR3 coding DNA: TGTGCCAGTAGTAGACTGGTGGGGGCTAACGGCGGGGAGCTGTTTTTT.

This clone has just a few counts. The V and J genes are TRBV7-8 and TRBJ1-5, with D possibly being TRBD1 (5 bases). CDR3 length: 16 residues. CDR1 SGHVS and CDR2 FQNEAQ come from the germline V gene. The germline V and J ends were trimmed by 8 bases and 2 bases, with 19 bases remaining between them. In DNA, the CDR3 is TGTGCCAGCGGACCTGTGGGGGAAGGAGGCAATCAGCCCCAGCATTTT. Amino acids: CASGPVGEGGNQPQHF. Drawing the rest from reference TRBV7-8 and TRBJ1-5, the complete variable domain is GAGVSQSPRYKVAKRGQDVALRCDPISGHVSLFWYQQALGQGPEFLTYFQNEAQLDKSGLPSDRFFAERPEGSVSTLKIQRTQQEDSAVYLCASGPVGEGGNQPQHFGDGTRLSIL.

The chain uses TRBV11-2 and TRBJ2-5; D is ambiguous. This CDR3 is built from 12 residues. The V gene lost 5 bases and the J gene lost 1 base, with 5 bases spanning the gap. Germline V CDR1 and CDR2: SGHAT, FQNNGV. The CDR3 nucleotides read TGTGCCAGCAGCCCTGGCCAAGAGACCCAGTACTTC. Protein product: CASSPGQETQYF.

The chain employs TRBV5-6 and TRBJ2-3; 8 bases map to TRBD1. This CDR3 contains 17 residues. Germline V gene lookup returns CDR1 SGHDT and CDR2 YYEEEE. Germline trimming cut 4 bases from V and 3 bases from J; bases unmatched to any gene: 13. CDR3 sequence (DNA): TGTGCCAGCAGCCCGAAAACCGGTAACAGGGGGACAGATACGCAGTATTTT. This sequence encodes CASSPKTGNRGTDTQYF.

The CDR3 loop reads CASLRQGTTGELFF. The CDR3 DNA follows: TGTGCCAGCCTGAGGCAGGGAACAACCGGGGAGCTGTTTTTT. The chain carries TRBV2 and TRBJ2-2; maybe TRBD1 (5 bases). The germline V gene encodes CDR1 SNHLY and CDR2 FYNNEI. This CDR3 has 14 residues. The germline V and J ends were trimmed by 8 bases and 5 bases, with 15 bases remaining between them.

This clone occurred once. The V gene is TRBV2, the J gene TRBJ1-6; D is possibly TRBD1 (5 bases). V lost 2 bases and J lost 0, with 11 bases in between. The germline CDR1 and CDR2 sequences are SNHLY and FYNNEI. The CDR3 totals 17 residues. CDR3 nucleotides: TGTGCCAGCAGTGAACTCTCGGGGGGCTCCTATAATTCACCCCTCCACTTT. Translation gives CASSELSGGSYNSPLHF.

V and J are TRBV10-2 and TRBJ2-3, with 13 bases lining up with TRBD2. V lost 7 bases to trimming and J lost 6 bases; unmatched junction nucleotides: 7. The CDR3 consists of 15 residues. Germline V CDR1 and CDR2: WSHSY, SAAADI. The CDR3 loop reads CASTSLAGGLDTQYF. The CDR3 nucleotides are TGCGCCAGCACCTCACTAGCGGGGGGGCTCGATACGCAGTATTTT.